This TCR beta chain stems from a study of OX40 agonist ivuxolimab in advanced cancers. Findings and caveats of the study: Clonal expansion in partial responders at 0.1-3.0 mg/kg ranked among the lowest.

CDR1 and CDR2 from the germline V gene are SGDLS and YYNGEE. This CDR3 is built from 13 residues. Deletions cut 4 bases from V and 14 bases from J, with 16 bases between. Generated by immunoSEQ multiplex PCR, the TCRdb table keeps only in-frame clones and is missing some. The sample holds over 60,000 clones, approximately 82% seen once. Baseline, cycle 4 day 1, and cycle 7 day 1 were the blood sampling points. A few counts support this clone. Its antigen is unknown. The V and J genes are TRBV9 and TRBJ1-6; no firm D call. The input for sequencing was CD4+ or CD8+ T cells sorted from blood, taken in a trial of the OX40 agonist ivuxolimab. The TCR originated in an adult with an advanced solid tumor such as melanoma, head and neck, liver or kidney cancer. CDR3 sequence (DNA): TGTGCCAGCAGCTCGTCCGACCCCTCGGCCCTCCACTTT. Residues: CASSSSDPSALHF. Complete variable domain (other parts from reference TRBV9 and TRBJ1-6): DSGVTQTPKHLITATGQRVTLRCSPRSGDLSVYWYQQSLDQGLQFLIQYYNGEERAKGNILERFSAQQFPDLHSELNLSSLELGDSALYFCASSSSDPSALHFGNGTRLTVT.